This is a list of T cell receptor beta chains from one sample in a study of blood T cell repertoires in COVID-19. Profiled with immunoSEQ multiplex PCR; TCRdb holds only in-frame clones, not every one. The sample holds approximately 70,000 clones, approximately 90% seen once. The sequenced sample consisted of peripheral blood. These TCRs come from a human donor in a cohort sampled during active COVID-19. Both conserved end residues are part of each CDR3. The order of the fields is V gene, D gene, J gene, CDR3 protein. The D gene is left open where the match is weak.

>TRBV28|-|TRBJ2-2
CASSLRQGYTGELFF
>TRBV6-5|TRBD1|TRBJ1-2
CASSLARGNYGYTF
>TRBV14|-|TRBJ2-7
CASSQALGWGSSYEQYF
>TRBV5-6|-|TRBJ1-1
CASSPRGLNTEAFF
>TRBV4-2|TRBD1|TRBJ1-5
CASSQEQGAGQPQHF
>TRBV7-2|-|TRBJ1-6
CASSLTGWENYYNSPLHF
>TRBV2|-|TRBJ2-7
CASSQYGHAGSYEQYF
>TRBV9|-|TRBJ1-4
CASLQGTNEKLFF
>TRBV30|-|TRBJ1-1
CAWSQHRATEAFF
>TRBV10-2|-|TRBJ1-4
CASSAEGSTNEKLFF
>TRBV30|TRBD1|TRBJ1-1
CAWRVDRGLEAFF
>TRBV3-1/TRBV3-2|-|TRBJ1-6
CASSQGDMDSPLHF
>TRBV7-2|TRBD2|TRBJ2-7
CASSLVGLAGGYYEQYF
>TRBV12-3/TRBV12-4|-|TRBJ2-6
CASNPSGANVLTF
>TRBV6-2/TRBV6-3|TRBD2|TRBJ2-7
CASSYAGGLDEQYF
>TRBV19|TRBD1|TRBJ1-2
CASSPVGQARGGGYTF
>TRBV10-3|-|TRBJ1-2
CAISGAYKDYGYTF
>TRBV3-1/TRBV3-2|-|TRBJ1-2
CASSQNAGGYTF
>TRBV11-2|-|TRBJ1-6
CASSLDRGGAYNSPLHF
>TRBV11-2|TRBD1|TRBJ1-1
CASSLLTGEAFF
>TRBV3-1/TRBV3-2|-|TRBJ2-7
CASGAGYEQYF
>TRBV12-3/TRBV12-4|-|TRBJ1-1
CASSYREGTEAFF
>TRBV4-1|-|TRBJ2-3
CASSPYGGETTDTQYF
>TRBV6-5|-|TRBJ1-3
CASSLAVTSGNTIYF
>TRBV11-2|TRBD2|TRBJ2-1
CASSLRVGLAGYNEQFF
>TRBV27|-|TRBJ2-7
CASSLKQTIYEQYF
>TRBV11-2|-|TRBJ1-1
CASSLVIGRGPMNTEAFF
>TRBV28|TRBD1|TRBJ1-5
CASSENRGSQPQHF
>TRBV12-3/TRBV12-4|TRBD1|TRBJ2-7
CASSSTGIEQYF
>TRBV12-3/TRBV12-4|-|TRBJ2-3
CASSLTSTDTQYF
>TRBV11-2|TRBD1|TRBJ1-2
CASSFRPGQGYTYYGYTF